A single sample gave rise to the 7 T cell receptor beta chains below, sequenced in a study of Graves' ophthalmopathy and Graves' hyperthyroidism (dated by TCRdb to 2016 to 2019). Sequencer: Illumina HiSeq 2000. For repertoire sequencing, the TCR beta CDR3 regions were amplified from RNA transcripts. The first round of RT-PCR was done with HTBI primers and the Qiagen OneStep RT-PCR kit, and was followed by a second round of multiplex PCR, then size selection and purification. The public sequencing data were trimmed at Q25 with fastp and processed into clonotypes with MiXCR by TCRdb, which kept only in-frame beta chains. Records with the same CDR3 protein are collapsed into one entry carrying the most frequent genes and DNA. This sample lists about 380,000 distinct CDR3 sequences; roughly 14% were detected once. Around 6.6% of the sample is taken by the ten largest. The sample comprised peripheral blood. These receptor sequences come from a woman younger than 35 with stable Graves' hyperthyroidism. Donor details come from another sample of the same person, matched by shared clones.

This clonotype was picked up many times. The rearrangement uses TRBV6-2 or TRBV6-3 and TRBJ1-6, with D unresolved. The CDR3 contains 15 residues. The germline V gene has CDR1 MNHEY and CDR2 SVGEGT. Between the trimmed V and J ends, which lost 0 bases and 8 bases, there was a span of 11 bases. The CDR3 reads CASSYSGSDDSPLHF. CDR3 bases: TGTGCCAGCAGTTACTCGGGCTCGGATGATTCACCCCTCCACTTT.

This clonotype appeared many times. The V call is TRBV6-1, the J call TRBJ2-7; D perhaps matches TRBD2 (5 bases). The CDR3 extends over 15 amino acids. Trimming stripped 0 bases from V and 3 bases from J, with 12 bases between. Germline CDR1 and CDR2: MNHNS and SASEGT. CDR3 in DNA: TGTGCCAGCAGTGAAGCGCGGTGGGGAGTCTACGAGCAGTACTTC. Its translation: CASSEARWGVYEQYF.

At least ten counts were recorded for this clonotype. This chain links TRBV10-3 with TRBJ2-7, with 7 bases that match TRBD1. Germline lookup yields CDR1 ENHRY and CDR2 SYGVKD. This CDR3 contains 12 residues. After removal of 8 bases from V and 2 bases from J, the junction contained 3 bases not matched to a gene. This CDR3 reads CAIETGAYEQYF. The CDR3, as DNA: TGTGCCATCGAAACAGGGGCCTACGAGCAGTACTTC.

This clonotype showed up just a few times. This chain connects TRBV9 to TRBJ2-6; D gene uncertain. CDR1 and CDR2 (germline): SGDLS, YYNGEE. This CDR3 comprises 15 residues. V was clipped by 2 bases and J by 0 bases, with 6 bases between them. CDR3 residues: CASSVLGSGANVLTF. In DNA form, the CDR3 reads TGTGCCAGCAGCGTTTTAGGCTCTGGGGCCAACGTCCTGACTTTC.

This clonotype was counted many times. The chain recombines TRBV12-3 or TRBV12-4 with TRBJ2-5, with D hard to call. The length of the CDR3 is 14 residues. V dropped 5 bases and J dropped 2 bases, with 12 bases sitting between them. This CDR3 is CASSDSIGQETQYF. CDR3 sequence (DNA): TGTGCCAGCAGTGATAGCATAGGGCAAGAGACCCAGTACTTC.

This clonotype was observed a handful of times. This may come from a read error, since a much larger clone is one base off. The chain carries TRBV19 and TRBJ1-1; no clear D gene. Germline CDR1 is LNHDA and CDR2 is SQIVND (reference sequence). This CDR3 is 15 amino acids long. For the CDR3, the DNA is TGTGCCAGTAGTATAGCCGGGAGAGGGTACACTGAAGCTTGCTTT. Its protein product is CASSIAGRGYTEACF.

This clonotype was counted only a few times. The rearrangement uses TRBV4-1 and TRBJ1-6, with unresolved D. The CDR3 length is 15 residues. V was shortened by 8 bases and J by 7 bases, with 18 bases between the two germline ends. The germline V gene has CDR1 MGHRA and CDR2 YSYEKL. The CDR3 sequence is CASRGVGPFNSPLHF. The CDR3 nucleotides read TGCGCCAGCCGGGGAGTCGGGCCGTTCAATTCACCCCTCCACTTT.